This record concerns one TCR beta chain sequence. Its antigen remains unknown. The CDR3 has 16 amino acids. The J segment lost 2 bases and the V segment lost 2 bases, leaving 9 bases of the junction unmatched. Germline V gene data show CDR1 as MDHEN and CDR2 as SYDVKM. The time point was: week 5, during vaccination. The vaccine gave 300 ug of a 20-mer mutant IDH1 peptide subcutaneously per dose. These data are taken from a study of a mutant IDH1 vaccine in newly diagnosed glioma. Background on the study: Once 4-6 weeks had passed after radiotherapy alone, vaccination started, or it started with temozolomide cycles. Treated patients were around 60% male, about 38% female, mean age 40.4 years. Most patients had radiochemotherapy with temozolomide before enrollment; others had one alone.

This table comes from immunoSEQ multiplex PCR, and its TCRdb copy is limited to in-frame clones, with some not included. In the table there are 75,000 to 85,000 clones, 90% to 95% of which are singletons. The chain combines TRBV28 with TRBJ2-7; 7 bases are a match to TRBD1. Sample: PBMCs, taken from a glioma patient whose treatment included an IDH1 peptide vaccine. This TCR was recovered from a woman in her fifties or sixties with glioma. CDR3 sequence: CASSLPRQGWTYEQYF. Written as DNA, the CDR3 is TGTGCCAGCAGTTTACCCCGACAGGGCTGGACCTACGAGCAGTACTTC.